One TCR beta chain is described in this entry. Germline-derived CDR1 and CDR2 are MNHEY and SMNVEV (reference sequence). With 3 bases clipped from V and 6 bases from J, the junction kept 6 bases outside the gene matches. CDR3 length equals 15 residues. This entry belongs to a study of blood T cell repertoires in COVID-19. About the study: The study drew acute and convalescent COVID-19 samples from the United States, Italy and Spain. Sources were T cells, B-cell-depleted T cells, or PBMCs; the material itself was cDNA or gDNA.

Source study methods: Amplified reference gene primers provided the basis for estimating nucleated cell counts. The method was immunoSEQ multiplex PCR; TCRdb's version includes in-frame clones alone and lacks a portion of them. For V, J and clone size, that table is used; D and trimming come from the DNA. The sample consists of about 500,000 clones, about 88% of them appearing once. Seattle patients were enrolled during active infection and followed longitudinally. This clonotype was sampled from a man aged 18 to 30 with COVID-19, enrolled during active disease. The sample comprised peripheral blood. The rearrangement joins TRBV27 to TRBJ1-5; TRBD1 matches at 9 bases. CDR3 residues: CASSLTGTGSQPQHF. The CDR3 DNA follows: TGTGCCAGCAGTTTGACCGGGACAGGGAGTCAGCCCCAGCATTTT.